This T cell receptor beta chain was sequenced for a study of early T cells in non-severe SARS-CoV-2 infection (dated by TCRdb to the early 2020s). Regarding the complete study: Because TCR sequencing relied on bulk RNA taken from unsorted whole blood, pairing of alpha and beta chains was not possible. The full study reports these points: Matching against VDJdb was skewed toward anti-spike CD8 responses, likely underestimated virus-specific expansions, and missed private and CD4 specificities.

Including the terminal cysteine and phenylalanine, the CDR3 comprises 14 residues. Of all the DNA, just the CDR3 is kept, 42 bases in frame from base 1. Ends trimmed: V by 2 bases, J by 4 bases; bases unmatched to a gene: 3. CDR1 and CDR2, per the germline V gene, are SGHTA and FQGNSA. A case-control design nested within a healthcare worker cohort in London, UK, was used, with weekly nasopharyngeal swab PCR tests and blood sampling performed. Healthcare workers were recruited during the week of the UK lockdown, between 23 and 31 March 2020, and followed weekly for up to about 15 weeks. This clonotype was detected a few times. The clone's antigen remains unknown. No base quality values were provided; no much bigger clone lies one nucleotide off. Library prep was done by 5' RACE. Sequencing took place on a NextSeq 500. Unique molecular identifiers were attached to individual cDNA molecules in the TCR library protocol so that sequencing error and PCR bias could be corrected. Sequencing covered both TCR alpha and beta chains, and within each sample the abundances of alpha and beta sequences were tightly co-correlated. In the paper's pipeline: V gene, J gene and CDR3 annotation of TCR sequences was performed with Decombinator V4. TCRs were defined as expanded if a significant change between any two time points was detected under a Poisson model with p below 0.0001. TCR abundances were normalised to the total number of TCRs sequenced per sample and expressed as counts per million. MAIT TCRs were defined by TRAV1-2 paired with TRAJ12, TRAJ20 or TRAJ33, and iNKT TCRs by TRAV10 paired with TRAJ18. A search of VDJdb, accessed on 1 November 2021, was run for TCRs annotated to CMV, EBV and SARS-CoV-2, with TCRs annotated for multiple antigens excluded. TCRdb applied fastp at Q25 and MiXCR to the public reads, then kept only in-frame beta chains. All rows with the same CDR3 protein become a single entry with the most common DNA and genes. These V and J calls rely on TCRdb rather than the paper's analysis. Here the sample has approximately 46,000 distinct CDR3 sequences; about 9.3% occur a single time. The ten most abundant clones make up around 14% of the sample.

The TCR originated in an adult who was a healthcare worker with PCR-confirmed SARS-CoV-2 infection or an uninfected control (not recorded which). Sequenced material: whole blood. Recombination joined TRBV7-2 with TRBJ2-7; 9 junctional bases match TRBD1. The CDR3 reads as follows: CASSLRDRVYEQYF. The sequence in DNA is TGTGCCAGCAGCTTAAGGGACAGGGTATACGAGCAGTACTTC.